A selection of T cell receptor beta chains follows, all from one sample in a study of blood T cell repertoires in COVID-19. Using immunoSEQ multiplex PCR, the repertoire was profiled, and TCRdb retains in-frame clones only, with some absent. The sample holds around 180,000 clones, 89% seen once. Sequencing was carried out using PBMCs or T cells enriched from blood (not recorded which). All receptors derive from a woman aged 35 to 49 with acute COVID-19. Both conserved end residues are part of each CDR3. The D gene is left open where the match is weak. The size entry is marked missing in some rows and otherwise reads once, few, many or a size class.

abundance | j_gene | v_gene | d_gene | CDR3aa | CDR3nt
NA | TRBJ2-2 | TRBV6-1 | TRBD2 | CASSVTSGPNTGELFF | TGCGCCAGCAGTGTAACTAGCGGGCCGAACACCGGGGAGCTGTTTTTT
NA | TRBJ2-3 | TRBV5-5 | TRBD2 | CASSLVTSGGAKSTDTQYF | TGTGCCAGCAGCTTGGTGACTAGCGGGGGGGCCAAAAGCACAGATACGCAGTATTTT
NA | TRBJ2-1 | TRBV30 | NA | CAWETGSSYNEQFF | TGTGCCTGGGAAACAGGGAGCTCCTACAATGAGCAGTTCTTC
NA | TRBJ1-3 | TRBV7-9 | TRBD1 | CASSLRLLGQGKTGNTIYF | TGTGCCAGCAGCTTAAGGCTCCTCGGACAGGGAAAAACTGGAAACACCATATATTTT
NA | TRBJ1-1 | TRBV13 | TRBD1 | CASSASDRETEAFF | TGTGCCAGCAGCGCTTCGGACAGGGAGACTGAAGCTTTCTTT
NA | TRBJ2-3 | TRBV4-2 | TRBD2 | CASSHRLAGGGTDTQYF | TGTGCCAGCAGCCACCGACTAGCGGGAGGAGGCACAGATACGCAGTATTTT
once | TRBJ2-7 | TRBV28 | NA | CASSSGGIHPSAYEQYF | TGTGCCAGCAGTTCAGGCGGGATACATCCATCAGCATACGAGCAGTACTTC
NA | TRBJ2-7 | TRBV10-3 | NA | CAIASGPGDEQYF | TGTGCCATCGCGAGCGGACCAGGGGACGAGCAGTACTTC
NA | TRBJ2-2 | TRBV19 | NA | CASSTTGPGELFF | TGTGCCAGTAGCACCACAGGGCCCGGGGAGCTGTTTTTT
NA | TRBJ1-2 | TRBV10-3 | NA | CAISESAITGRGYTF | TGTGCCATCAGTGAGTCGGCGATAACAGGGAGAGGCTACACCTTC
NA | TRBJ2-3 | TRBV10-3 | TRBD2 | CAISESRGGPDTQYF | TGTGCCATCAGTGAGAGTCGGGGGGGCCCAGATACGCAGTATTTT
NA | TRBJ2-7 | TRBV27 | NA | CASSPLRAYEQYF | TGTGCCAGCAGCCCTCTTCGGGCCTACGAGCAGTACTTC
NA | TRBJ2-1 | TRBV4-1 | TRBD2 | CASSQRTGGLYNEQFF | TGCGCCAGCAGCCAAAGGACGGGGGGGCTCTACAATGAGCAGTTCTTC
NA | TRBJ2-5 | TRBV19 | TRBD2 | CASSTSGQETQYF | TGTGCCAGTAGTACTAGCGGGCAAGAGACCCAGTACTTC
NA | TRBJ2-3 | TRBV19 | TRBD2 | CASSREGLAGVADTQYF | TGTGCCAGTAGTAGGGAGGGACTAGCGGGAGTGGCAGATACGCAGTATTTT
few | TRBJ2-3 | TRBV4-1 | NA | CASGGAVGTDTQYF | TGCGCCAGCGGAGGGGCAGTAGGGACAGATACGCAGTATTTT